This TCR beta chain appears in the sequencing data of a study of vaccination effects on CD4 cells after COVID-19. Following culture for about ten days, CD4+ T cells were isolated. Vaccination of participants consisted of two doses of either the BNT162b2 or mRNA-1273 vaccine. The CDR3 runs to 15 residues. Germline CDR1 reads SNHLY; CDR2 reads FYNNEI. The V gene end was trimmed by 9 bases and the J gene end by 0 bases; junction bases not matched to a gene: 9. Whole-study results and caveats: There was marked clonal contraction among infection- and vaccine-induced clones late after vaccination.

TCRdb's table, derived via immunoSEQ multiplex PCR, lists solely in-frame clones and lacks some. The data contain some 66,000 clones, less than 80% of them singletons. Concerning this clone: Its specificity is not known.

The V call is TRBV2, the J call TRBJ2-3, with 7 bases identical to TRBD2. The starting material was CD4+ T cells from PBMCs cultured without peptide, obtained after COVID-19 vaccination. This TCR derives from a human donor who received a COVID-19 vaccine. The CDR3 is CASIRDYRSTDTQYF. CDR3 in DNA: TGTGCCAGTATCCGGGACTACCGTAGCACAGATACGCAGTATTTT. Together with reference TRBV2 and TRBJ2-3, the CDR3 gives the full variable domain: EPEVTQTPSHQVTQMGQEVILRCVPISNHLYFYWYRQILGQKVEFLVSFYNNEISEKSEIFDDQFSVERPDGSNFTLKIRSTKLEDSAMYFCASIRDYRSTDTQYFGPGTRLTVL.